The 26 T cell receptor beta chains listed next were all sequenced from one sample in a study of cytomegalovirus exposure and HLA in healthy donors. Measured with immunoSEQ multiplex PCR; TCRdb has only the in-frame clones, and not every one. The sample has roughly 65,000 clones; 91% are singletons. Sequencing was done on a sample of PBMCs. These receptors were obtained from a man in his late teens or twenties in good health and CMV-seronegative.

The chain employs TRBV4-2 and TRBJ2-2, with 10 bases matching TRBD2. This CDR3 has 20 amino acids. CDR1 is LGHNA and CDR2 is YNFKEQ in the germline V gene. Trimming at V came to 0 bases and at J to 0 bases, leaving 10 bases not matched to a gene. CDR3 in amino acids: CASSQDVSGLAVSNTGELFF. The CDR3 DNA reads as TGTGCCAGCAGCCAAGATGTGTCAGGACTAGCGGTTTCGAACACCGGGGAGCTGTTTTTT.

This sequence joins TRBV18 and TRBJ2-3; D may be TRBD2 (5 bases). There are 16 residues in the CDR3. Germline loops: CDR1 KGHSH, CDR2 LQKENI. Trimming pared 2 bases from V and 2 bases from J, leaving 14 bases between. The CDR3 DNA follows: TGTGCCAGCTCACCATCGACGCGGGCGGCCACAGATACGCAGTATTTT. This sequence encodes CASSPSTRAATDTQYF. The full variable domain, in which reference TRBV18 and TRBJ2-3 provide the parts outside the CDR3, is NAGVMQNPRHLVRRRGQEARLRCSPMKGHSHVYWYRQLPEEGLKFMVYLQKENIIDESGMPKERFSAEFPKEGPSILRIQQVVRGDSAAYFCASSPSTRAATDTQYFGPGTRLTVL.

The V gene is TRBV5-4, the J gene TRBJ2-2, with TRBD1 identical over 7 bases. Germline trimming cut 4 bases from V and 5 bases from J; bases unmatched to any gene: 11. Germline V gives CDR1 SGHNT, CDR2 YYREEE (reference sequence). The CDR3 totals 16 residues. For the CDR3, the DNA is TGTGCCAGCAGCCCCAGTCCCGGGACAGCAACCGGGGAGCTGTTTTTT. Translation: CASSPSPGTATGELFF.

The CDR3 sequence: CASSRTSFSDTQYF. The CDR3, as DNA: TGTGCCAGCAGCAGGACTAGCTTCTCAGATACGCAGTATTTT. J is TRBJ2-3 and V is TRBV14; 8 bases fit TRBD2. V lost 5 bases, J lost 4 bases, and 5 bases stayed unmatched. Looked up from germline, CDR1 is SGHDN and CDR2 is FVKESK. The CDR3 totals 14 residues.

This sequence joins TRBV18 and TRBJ2-1; 7 bases agree with TRBD2. After removal of 8 bases from V and 6 bases from J, the junction contained 10 bases not matched to a gene. CDR1 and CDR2 (germline): KGHSH, LQKENI. The CDR3 loop spans 14 amino acids. This CDR3 is CASQRGREINEQFF. CDR3 DNA: TGTGCCAGCCAGCGGGGTAGAGAGATCAATGAGCAGTTCTTC.

The genes are TRBV28 and TRBJ2-7; 11 nucleotides match TRBD2. The V gene's germline CDR1 is MDHEN and CDR2 SYDVKM. The CDR3 spans 15 residues. With V trimmed by 6 bases and J by 10 bases, 14 bases remained unmatched. Written as DNA, the CDR3 is TGTGCCAGCAGGGACAATCTAGCGGGAGGATTCGGCCAGTACTTC. Its protein product is CASRDNLAGGFGQYF.

This clone was recorded once. The gene calls are TRBV28 and TRBJ1-2; 8 positions match TRBD1. Germline trimming cut 6 bases from V and 3 bases from J; bases unmatched to any gene: 12. From germline, CDR1 is MDHEN and CDR2 SYDVKM. CDR3 length: 16 amino acids. CDR3 residues: CASSNTLGQEHYGYTF. The CDR3 DNA is TGTGCCAGCAGCAACACCCTGGGACAGGAGCACTATGGCTACACCTTC.

In DNA form, the CDR3 reads TGTGCCAGCCGTCAGGCAGCCTTTTATCAGCCCCAGCATTTT. Encoded protein: CASRQAAFYQPQHF. This chain joins TRBV28 and TRBJ1-5; D remains ambiguous. Trimming took 8 bases from V and 5 from J, leaving 16 bases between them. This CDR3 is 14 amino acids long. Germline V lookup: CDR1 MDHEN, CDR2 SYDVKM.

This chain links TRBV6-6 with TRBJ1-5; 9 bases align to TRBD1. J was trimmed by 4 bases and V by 4 bases; bases with no gene match: 8. Looked up from germline, CDR1 is MNHNY and CDR2 is SVGAGI (reference sequence). The CDR3 totals 16 residues. CDR3 coding DNA: TGTGCCAGCAGTTTGCCCGGGACAGGGATAAATCAGCCCCAGCATTTT. Translation: CASSLPGTGINQPQHF.

V usage is TRBV5-1 and J usage is TRBJ2-7; 7 bases map to TRBD1. CDR3 length: 14 amino acids. Germline loops: CDR1 SGHRS, CDR2 YFSETQ. The trim removed 4 bases at V and 2 bases at J, leaving 6 bases unmatched. The CDR3 DNA sequence: TGCGCCAGCAGCCCCGGGACAGAAGCCTACGAGCAGTACTTC. Amino acid sequence: CASSPGTEAYEQYF.

The CDR3 loop reads CASSFFQGTGANVLTF. The CDR3 nucleotides are TGCGCCAGCAGCTTTTTCCAGGGTACTGGGGCCAACGTCCTGACTTTC. The rearrangement uses TRBV5-1 and TRBJ2-6; D might be TRBD1 (5 bases). Trimming left V 2 bases short and J 2 bases short, with 11 bases between. CDR1 and CDR2 from the germline V gene are SGHRS and YFSETQ. The length of the CDR3 is 16 residues.

The V gene is TRBV6-5, the J gene TRBJ1-2; 9 bases fit TRBD1. The CDR3 is 14 residues long. Germline loops: CDR1 MNHEY, CDR2 SVGAGI. Trimming at V came to 7 bases and at J to 0 bases, leaving 3 bases not matched to a gene. DNA for the CDR3: TGTGCCAGCACCGGGACAGGGACTAACTATGGCTACACCTTC. As protein: CASTGTGTNYGYTF.

The rearrangement links TRBV5-4 to TRBJ2-7; 10 bases line up with TRBD2. The CDR3 contains 16 residues. With V trimmed by 2 bases and J by 4 bases, 9 bases remained unmatched. CDR1 and CDR2 from the germline V gene are SGHNT and YYREEE (reference sequence). As DNA, the CDR3 is TGTGCCAGCAGCTTAAGCCATGGACTAGCGGTGTACGAGCAGTACTTC. Translation: CASSLSHGLAVYEQYF.

The CDR3 sequence: CASSQDRGVANEKLFF. In nucleotides, the CDR3 is TGTGCCAGCAGCCAAGATCGGGGTGTCGCTAATGAAAAACTGTTTTTT. The chain uses TRBV14 and TRBJ1-4; D gene uncertain. This CDR3 spans 16 amino acids. V lost 0 bases to trimming and J lost 3 bases, with 11 bases between them. The germline V gene has CDR1 SGHDN and CDR2 FVKESK.

The V call is TRBV27, the J call TRBJ1-5, with 10 bases identical to TRBD1. Germline CDR1 reads MNHEY; CDR2 reads SMNVEV (reference sequence). Trimming took 4 bases from V and 2 from J; bases not matched to a gene: 11. The CDR3 has 18 residues. CDR3 sequence: CASSSDRTGGVRNQPQHF. The CDR3 DNA sequence: TGTGCCAGCAGTTCGGACAGGACAGGGGGGGTTCGCAATCAGCCCCAGCATTTT.

V and J are TRBV5-1 and TRBJ2-2; 11 bases map to TRBD2. The CDR3 is made up of 20 amino acids. J gave up 0 bases and V 0 bases, and 10 bases lay outside the gene matches. Germline CDR1 reads SGHRS; CDR2 reads YFSETQ. The CDR3, as DNA: TGCGCCAGCAGCTTGGTGGGTAGCGGGAGGGCCGCGACGAACACCGGGGAGCTGTTTTTT. Translating it yields CASSLVGSGRAATNTGELFF.

This chain uses TRBV9 with TRBJ1-1; no reliable D call. Trimming took 4 bases from V and 1 from J, leaving 11 bases between them. The V gene's germline CDR1 is SGDLS and CDR2 YYNGEE. There are 14 residues in the CDR3. The CDR3 nucleotides read TGTGCCAGCAGCAAAGAGGAGGGGAACACTGAAGCTTTCTTT. The encoded protein is CASSKEEGNTEAFF.

This chain links TRBV21-1 with TRBJ1-1; the table gives TRBD1 as D, unverified against the DNA. TRBV21-1 is described as a pseudogene. This CDR3 is built from 15 residues. The CDR3 DNA follows: TGTGCCAGCAGCAAAGTGAGGGGGCAGGACACTGAAGCTTTCTTT. Translation: CASSKVRGQDTEAFF.

This sequence joins TRBV7-9 and TRBJ2-7; tentatively, D is TRBD2 (5 bases). The V gene lost 7 bases and the J gene lost 6 bases, with 16 bases spanning the gap. In germline, CDR1 is SEHNR, CDR2 FQNEAQ (reference sequence). The CDR3 is 13 residues long. The CDR3 nucleotides read TGTGCCAGCAAAAGTGTGGGAGCTTTCGAGCAGTACTTC. Translated, it gives CASKSVGAFEQYF.

V usage is TRBV7-2 and J usage is TRBJ2-7; tentative D call: TRBD1 (6 bases). Germline V gene lookup returns CDR1 SGHTA and CDR2 FQGNSA. The V end was cut by 5 bases, the J end by 6 bases, with 14 bases between. CDR3 size: 13 residues. CDR3 in DNA: TGTGCCAGCAGCCCACAGGGTTTTGGCGAGCAGTACTTC. Protein product: CASSPQGFGEQYF.

CDR3: CASSGIGSVYEQYF. CDR3 sequence (DNA): TGTGCCAGCAGTGGTATCGGGAGCGTCTACGAGCAGTACTTC. The V and J genes are TRBV25-1 and TRBJ2-7; D perhaps matches TRBD2 (6 bases). V was shortened by 4 bases and J by 3 bases, with 13 bases between the two germline ends. In germline, CDR1 is MGHDK, CDR2 SYGVNS. The CDR3 sequence is 14 residues long.

A single count supports this clone. J is TRBJ1-4 and V is TRBV5-5; D call uncertain. V was pared by 3 bases and J by 5 bases, with 8 bases between. Germline values: CDR1 SGHKS, CDR2 YYEKEE (reference sequence). The CDR3 length is 13 residues. CDR3 region: CASSSGPNEKLFF. The CDR3 region has the DNA TGTGCCAGCAGCTCGGGTCCAAATGAAAAACTGTTTTTT.

Only a few counts were recorded for this clone. Distinct nucleotide sequences in the sample also encode this CDR3. This chain uses TRBV7-2 with TRBJ1-4; TRBD1 aligns across 8 bases. The CDR3 runs 16 residues. CDR1 is SGHTA, CDR2 FQGNSA, per germline. V was pared by 4 bases and J by 0 bases, with 4 bases of the junction left unmatched. CDR3 sequence: CASSSGQGTTNEKLFF. The CDR3 region has the DNA TGTGCCAGCAGCTCCGGACAGGGCACAACTAATGAAAAACTGTTTTTT.

This rearrangement joins TRBV15 to TRBJ1-5, with 8 bases identical to TRBD1. CDR3 length: 15 residues. Germline CDR1 reads LNHNV; CDR2 reads YYDKDF (reference sequence). J gave up 5 bases and V 0 bases, and 3 bases lay outside the gene matches. The CDR3 loop is CATSRDRGLHQPQHF. The CDR3, as DNA: TGTGCCACCAGCAGAGACAGGGGGCTCCATCAGCCCCAGCATTTT.

Here the CDR3 reads CASSLYRGLNTEAFF. DNA for the CDR3: TGTGCCAGCAGCTTGTATCGGGGATTGAACACTGAAGCTTTCTTT. This chain uses TRBV5-8 with TRBJ1-1; D remains unclear. V lost 1 base to trimming and J lost 0 bases, with 10 bases between them. The CDR3 is made up of 15 amino acids. The germline V gene encodes CDR1 SGHTS and CDR2 YDEGEE.

This chain joins TRBV19 and TRBJ2-5; 10 bases align to TRBD1. The CDR3 has 15 amino acids. Per germline, CDR1 LNHDA and CDR2 SQIVND (reference sequence). The V segment lost 9 bases and the J segment 3 bases; nucleotides outside the gene matches: 10. The CDR3 spells CARDRGVGGEETQYF. In nucleotides, the CDR3 is TGTGCCAGGGACAGGGGGGTAGGGGGTGAAGAGACCCAGTACTTC.